This T cell receptor beta chain was observed in a study of T cell repertoires in cytomegalovirus infection. The overall study: Indications came from public TCR beta signatures; they pointed to CMV infection and to a matching HLA type.

Points from the study as a whole: Ex vivo responses were dominated by HLA-C-restricted CMV-specific TCR beta clonotypes. The cumulative frequency of public TCR beta families identified carriers of CMV plus the relevant HLA.

TCRdb ran MiXCR on the reads and lists one entry per CDR3 protein. The sample holds around 120,000 distinct CDR3 sequences, roughly 9% seen once. CDR3 length: 14 amino acids. Germline V gives CDR1 SGHDN, CDR2 FVKESK. V dropped 1 base and J dropped 5 bases, with 11 bases sitting between them. In its sample, this clonotype was seen many times. Its antigen is undetermined. The J gene is TRBJ1-2, the V gene TRBV14, with D perhaps TRBD1 (5 bases). The clonotype comes from a human donor in good health (CMV status not recorded). Some clones in this sample may be carry-over from other donors' samples. The specimen sequenced was PBMCs. The CDR3 here is CASSQVGQGYGYTF. CDR3 coding DNA: TGTGCCAGCAGCCAAGTCGGGCAGGGATATGGCTACACCTTC.